The clone carrying this T cell receptor beta chain was counted only a few times. This entry comes from a study of T-cell reconstitution after alpha-beta-depleted transplantation in children. A TCRbeta library incorporating unique molecular identifiers was prepared. MiXCR was run by TCRdb on the PCR reads, yielding one entry per CDR3 protein. The sample contains 450,000 to 550,000 distinct CDR3 sequences, about an eighth of which appear only once. Germline CDR1 and CDR2: SEHNR and FQNEAQ (reference sequence). The CDR3 is made up of 17 amino acids. V was pared by 0 bases and J by 3 bases, with 10 bases of the junction left unmatched.

The gene calls are TRBV7-9 and TRBJ2-7; 8 bases align to TRBD2. The clonotype originates from a female patient aged 2 to 10 who had a stem cell transplant for aplastic anemia, so the T cells may come from the graft donor. Source: PBMCs, mostly from graft donor cells, taken 180 days after TCRalphabeta/CD19-depleted stem cell transplant. CDR3 region: CASSLAEGLVTFYEQYF. Here the CDR3 DNA reads TGTGCCAGCAGCTTAGCCGAGGGACTAGTGACCTTCTACGAGCAGTACTTC.